Below are 32 T cell receptor beta chains sequenced from a single sample in a study of T cell repertoires in aging, cancer and after chemotherapy. A mixed TRB-A/B primer pool amplified rearranged TRB by multiplex touch-down PCR. One entry per CDR3 protein results from TCRdb running MiXCR on the multiplex PCR reads. Here the sample spans around 13,000 distinct CDR3 sequences, approximately 30% being singletons. TCR beta rearrangements were amplified from peripheral blood genomic DNA. Sequencing was done on a sample of blood. The receptors here all came from a human donor with a blood cancer.

This clonotype ranks as medium-sized (0.01 to 0.1%). The chain combines TRBV18 with TRBJ2-5, with 9 bases lining up with TRBD1. With 3 bases clipped from V and 3 bases from J, the junction kept 5 bases outside the gene matches. Germline V gene sequence: CDR1 KGHSH, CDR2 LQKENI. This CDR3 spans 15 amino acids. CDR3 coding DNA: TGTGCCAGCTCACCTACAGGGGGCGAGGAAGAGACCCAGTACTTC. Translated: CASSPTGGEEETQYF.

The chain carries TRBV6-6 and TRBJ2-5; TRBD2 matches 11 bases. V was pared by 2 bases and J by 5 bases, with 13 bases of the junction left unmatched. There are 18 residues in the CDR3. The germline CDR1 and CDR2 sequences are MNHNY and SVGAGI (reference sequence). CDR3 region: CASSYGVAGGPRWETQYF. As DNA, the CDR3 is TGTGCCAGCAGTTACGGAGTAGCGGGAGGGCCGCGGTGGGAGACCCAGTACTTC.

Remarks on this clonotype: A read error may explain this, as a much larger clone is one base away. CDR3 residues: CSSSSRSGGAANEQFF. CDR3 nucleotides: TGTTCCAGCAGTTCGCGTAGCGGGGGGGCCGCGAATGAGCAGTTCTTC. The J gene is TRBJ2-1, the V gene TRBV10-3; 11 nucleotides match TRBD2. The CDR3 spans 16 residues. Germline V gene sequence: CDR1 ENHRY, CDR2 SYGVKD.

The table lists this clonotype with many counts. This rearrangement joins TRBV5-5 to TRBJ1-1, with a tentative D call TRBD1 (5 bases). Germline V lookup: CDR1 SGHKS, CDR2 YYEKEE (reference sequence). Between the trimmed V and J ends, which lost 7 bases and 4 bases, there was a span of 23 bases. The CDR3 contains 16 residues. The CDR3 protein is CASLRGETKRITEAFF. Written as DNA, the CDR3 is TGTGCCAGCCTCAGAGGGGAGACTAAACGGATCACTGAAGCTTTCTTT.

The chain recombines TRBV6-5 with TRBJ1-2, with 7 bases that match TRBD1. CDR3 length equals 16 residues. Germline lookup yields CDR1 MNHEY and CDR2 SVGAGI. The V and J ends lost 5 bases and 2 bases, in that order; junction bases with no gene match: 11. The DNA of the CDR3 is TGTGCCAGCAGTGCCGGAGGAGGGGGCTTCAACTATGGCTACACCTTC. Its translation is CASSAGGGGFNYGYTF.

In this sample, this clonotype turned up a few times. This sequence joins TRBV6-5 and TRBJ1-2, with D maybe TRBD1 (6 bases). This CDR3 is 14 amino acids long. V was pared by 6 bases and J by 4 bases, with 15 bases between. Germline V gene data show CDR1 as MNHEY and CDR2 as SVGAGI. The CDR3 DNA reads TGTGCCAGCAGAACACAGGGCCTGGGCTATGGCTACACCTTC. Translated, it gives CASRTQGLGYGYTF.

This clonotype was seen just once. The rearrangement links TRBV12-3 or TRBV12-4 to TRBJ2-1, with TRBD2 matching over 11 bases. The CDR3 covers 20 residues. The ends lost 1 base at V and 2 bases at J; junction bases unmatched: 13. The CDR3 region is CASSLGLETSGDQPYNEQFF. In DNA form, the CDR3 reads TGTGCCAGCAGTTTAGGACTGGAGACTAGCGGGGACCAACCCTACAATGAGCAGTTCTTC.

V usage is TRBV30 and J usage is TRBJ2-1, with D tentatively TRBD2 (5 bases). V was pared by 0 bases and J by 5 bases, with 11 bases between. Germline V gene sequence: CDR1 GTSNPN, CDR2 SVGIG (reference sequence). The CDR3 runs to 14 residues. CDR3: CAWSVLGRDNEQFF. In DNA, the CDR3 is TGTGCCTGGAGTGTACTAGGTAGAGACAATGAGCAGTTCTTC.

The chain links TRBV19 to TRBJ1-5; TRBD1 agrees at 7 bases. This CDR3 region has 16 residues. CDR1 and CDR2 (germline): LNHDA, SQIVND (reference sequence). With 5 bases clipped from V and 5 bases from J, the junction kept 12 bases outside the gene matches. The chain's CDR3 is CASSPAHRGGHQPQHF. In DNA form, the CDR3 reads TGTGCCAGTAGTCCCGCCCACAGGGGAGGCCATCAGCCCCAGCATTTT.

V is TRBV6-4 and J is TRBJ2-2; D possibly uses TRBD1 or TRBD2 (6 bases each). The CDR3 sequence is 16 residues long. Germline lookup yields CDR1 MRHNA and CDR2 SNTAGT. V gave up 4 bases and J gave up 10 bases, with 22 bases separating them. The DNA of the CDR3 is TGTGCCAGCAGTGCCCACGACGGGGGCGAAGCCGAGGAGCTGTTTTTT. It yields the protein CASSAHDGGEAEELFF.

This clonotype came up a few times. This sequence joins TRBV7-2 and TRBJ2-5; 10 bases are shared with TRBD2. The germline V gene has CDR1 SGHTA and CDR2 FQGNSA. V lost 0 bases and J lost 5; bases outside the gene matches: 12. This CDR3 comprises 18 residues. Here the CDR3 DNA reads TGTGCCAGCAGCTTAGCCCCCCTAGCGGGAGCGCGGGGGGAGACCCAGTACTTC. Its translation: CASSLAPLAGARGETQYF.

This clonotype was detected once. The genes are TRBV29-1 and TRBJ2-1; 10 bases line up with TRBD1. The CDR3 contains 12 residues. With V trimmed by 7 bases and J by 10 bases, 7 bases remained unmatched. Per germline, CDR1 SQVTM and CDR2 ANQGSEA. For the CDR3, the DNA is TGCAGCGGACGACAGGGGGCTTGGGAGCAGTTCTTC. Its translation: CSGRQGAWEQFF.

This clonotype showed up just a few times. This rearrangement joins TRBV20-1 to TRBJ2-3, with D possibly matching TRBD2 (6 bases). Germline values: CDR1 DFQATT, CDR2 SNEGSKA (reference sequence). V gave up 5 bases and J gave up 0 bases, with 15 bases separating them. This CDR3 has 15 amino acids. CDR3 region: CSASRDSASTDTQYF. The CDR3 DNA reads TGCAGTGCTTCCCGGGACTCAGCTAGCACAGATACGCAGTATTTT.

This clonotype was recorded at least ten times. The chain links TRBV6-2 or TRBV6-3 to TRBJ1-5; TRBD1 matches 8 bases. The CDR3 sequence is 15 residues long. Germline-derived CDR1 and CDR2 are MNHEY and SVGEGT. J lost 1 base, V lost 5 bases, and 4 bases had no gene match. The CDR3 loop reads CASSPTGVSNQPQHF. CDR3 nucleotide sequence: TGTGCCAGCAGTCCGACAGGGGTGAGCAATCAGCCCCAGCATTTT.

This clonotype was observed a handful of times. This chain joins TRBV21-1 and TRBJ2-7; the table gives TRBD1 as D, unverified against the DNA. TRBV21-1 is tagged as a pseudogene. The CDR3 is 19 amino acids. As DNA, the CDR3 is TGTGCCAGCAGCATTCCCAGGTCTGTGGGGGGGGACCGGGGTCGTGAGCAGTACGTC. As protein: CASSIPRSVGGDRGREQYV.

The chain has TRBV20-1 and TRBJ2-7; the D is unclear. The germline CDR1 and CDR2 sequences are DFQATT and SNEGSKA (reference sequence). The V and J ends lost 1 base and 3 bases respectively, with 13 bases between them. The CDR3 has 14 residues. CDR3 nucleotides: TGCAGTGCTAGAGGTGTCCGGGTTGACTACGAGCAGTACTTC. It translates to CSARGVRVDYEQYF.

This clonotype was found a few times. V gene TRBV29-1 combines with J gene TRBJ2-7, with D perhaps assigned TRBD1 or TRBD2 (5 bases each). CDR1 and CDR2 (germline): SQVTM, ANQGSEA. V was trimmed by 4 bases and J by 3 bases, leaving 13 bases between them. This CDR3 contains 13 residues. The CDR3 sequence is CSVAPGSGYEQYF. CDR3 DNA: TGCAGCGTTGCCCCAGGGAGCGGCTACGAGCAGTACTTC.

This chain links TRBV6-5 with TRBJ2-1; perhaps TRBD2 as D (6 bases). The V gene's germline CDR1 is MNHEY and CDR2 SVGAGI. The CDR3 has 15 residues. Trimming left V 2 bases short and J 8 bases short, with 16 bases between. The chain's CDR3 is CASSYRSFRDYEQFF. The CDR3 bases are TGTGCCAGCAGTTACCGGAGTTTTAGGGACTATGAGCAGTTCTTC.

This clonotype was detected only a few times. The chain couples TRBV20-1 to TRBJ1-2; D perhaps matches TRBD1 (5 bases). Trimming cost V 5 bases and J 8 bases, with 18 bases left between them. Looked up from germline, CDR1 is DFQATT and CDR2 is SNEGSKA (reference sequence). The CDR3 has 13 residues. The CDR3 region is CSAPRDFGQGYTF. Written as DNA, the CDR3 is TGCAGTGCTCCCAGGGACTTCGGTCAGGGCTACACCTTC.

This clonotype was seen a few times. The chain combines TRBV7-6 with TRBJ2-7, with 7 bases fitting TRBD2. The CDR3 contains 15 residues. J gave up 2 bases and V 1 base, and 5 bases lay outside the gene matches. The germline CDR1 and CDR2 sequences are SGHVS and FNYEAQ. The CDR3 protein is CASSLGSRGAYEQYF. The CDR3 DNA reads as TGTGCCAGCAGCTTAGGGAGCCGGGGGGCCTACGAGCAGTACTTC.

This clonotype was counted many times. The V gene is TRBV6-1, the J gene TRBJ2-6; D tentatively fits TRBD1 or TRBD2 (5 bases each). Germline V gives CDR1 MNHNS, CDR2 SASEGT. The CDR3 has 19 residues. V was trimmed by 7 bases and J by 2 bases, leaving 24 bases between them. The CDR3 DNA reads as TGTGCCAGCAAAATCCACACCGGGACGTCGAAGACTGGGGCCAACGTCCTGACTTTC. Translated, it gives CASKIHTGTSKTGANVLTF.

A few counts support this clonotype. V is TRBV12-3 or TRBV12-4 and J is TRBJ2-1; 7 bases line up with TRBD1. The CDR3 is made up of 15 amino acids. Trimming at V came to 5 bases and at J to 8 bases, leaving 12 bases not matched to a gene. The CDR3 sequence: CASSGTGDLSYEQFF. CDR3 nucleotides: TGTGCCAGCAGTGGCACAGGGGATTTAAGTTATGAGCAGTTCTTC.

This clonotype was recorded a few times. The chain carries TRBV24-1 and TRBJ2-2; 7 nucleotides agree with TRBD2. CDR3 size: 15 residues. In germline, CDR1 is KGHDR, CDR2 SFDVKD. The trim removed 4 bases at V and 4 bases at J, leaving 5 bases unmatched. The CDR3: CATSDLTSVTGELFF. The CDR3 DNA sequence: TGTGCCACCAGTGACTTAACTAGCGTCACCGGGGAGCTGTTTTTT.

The chain has TRBV12-3 or TRBV12-4 and TRBJ1-1; 8 bases fit TRBD1. V shed 2 bases, J shed 4 bases, and the junction held 12 bases outside the gene matches. The CDR3 contains 17 residues. CDR3 protein: CASSLSPDRAGSTEAFF. DNA for the CDR3: TGTGCCAGCAGTTTATCCCCGGACAGGGCGGGGAGCACTGAAGCTTTCTTT.

This clonotype was found many times. The chain carries TRBV6-1 and TRBJ2-7; 7 nucleotides align to TRBD1. The CDR3 is 14 amino acids. The germline V gene has CDR1 MNHNS and CDR2 SASEGT. J was trimmed by 3 bases and V by 4 bases; bases with no gene match: 6. CDR3 sequence (DNA): TGTGCCAGCAGTGTTTTCGGACAGGTCTACGAGCAGTACGTC. This sequence encodes CASSVFGQVYEQYV.

The rearrangement links TRBV28 to TRBJ2-7; the D is unclear. Deletions cut 2 bases from V and 4 bases from J, with 9 bases between. Germline values: CDR1 MDHEN, CDR2 SYDVKM. The CDR3 length is 13 residues. CDR3 in amino acids: CASSLQVTYEQYF. As DNA, the CDR3 is TGTGCCAGCAGTTTACAAGTGACGTACGAGCAGTACTTC.

Concerning this clonotype: It may be a read error: a sequence one base away is much more abundant. The V call is TRBV6-5, the J call TRBJ1-5; 8 nucleotides align to TRBD1. The CDR3 is 14 amino acids. Germline V gives CDR1 MNHEY, CDR2 SVGAGI. V dropped 7 bases and J dropped 2; count of bases not matched to a gene: 4. The CDR3 reads CASMQTGGNQPQHF. DNA for the CDR3: TGTGCCAGCATGCAGACAGGGGGCAATCAGCCCCAGCATTTT.

This clonotype came up many times. The rearrangement joins TRBV6-4 to TRBJ2-1, with TRBD2 matching over 15 bases. CDR1 is MRHNA, CDR2 SNTAGT, per germline. CDR3 length equals 16 residues. V lost 4 bases to trimming and J lost 7 bases; unmatched junction nucleotides: 5. DNA for the CDR3: TGTGCCAGCAGTGGGACTAGCGGGGGGGACGCGAATGAGCAGTTCTTC. It yields the protein CASSGTSGGDANEQFF.

This clonotype is classed as medium-sized. The gene calls are TRBV6-5 and TRBJ1-6; D may be TRBD1 (5 bases). The germline gives CDR1 MNHEY, CDR2 SVGAGI. Trimming left V 7 bases short and J 10 bases short, with 23 bases between. The CDR3 consists of 16 residues. The DNA for the CDR3 is TGTGCCAGCACCTCACCAGGTGGGGGAAACCGGTCACCCCTCCACTTT. It codes for CASTSPGGGNRSPLHF.

The chain combines TRBV4-1 with TRBJ1-2, with TRBD1 identical over 7 bases. The germline gives CDR1 MGHRA, CDR2 YSYEKL. J was trimmed by 7 bases and V by 1 base; bases with no gene match: 3. This CDR3 comprises 13 residues. CDR3 nucleotides: TGCGCCAGCAGCCAAGTTGAGGGGGCTGGCTACACCTTC. As protein: CASSQVEGAGYTF.

This clonotype was counted only a few times. The rearrangement joins TRBV10-3 to TRBJ1-4; TRBD1 agrees at 9 bases. V dropped 5 bases and J dropped 5; count of bases not matched to a gene: 3. Germline V gene data show CDR1 as ENHRY and CDR2 as SYGVKD. CDR3 length: 14 amino acids. CDR3 DNA sequence: TGTGCCATCAGTCCGGACAGGGGAAATGAAAAACTGTTTTTT. Protein product: CAISPDRGNEKLFF.

By frequency in the sample, this clonotype is medium-sized. V and J are TRBV29-1 and TRBJ2-7; D may be TRBD1 or TRBD2 (5 bases each). This CDR3 region has 13 residues. From germline, CDR1 is SQVTM and CDR2 ANQGSEA. V lost 3 bases, J lost 3 bases, and 12 bases lay in between. CDR3: CSVESGSGYEQYF. The DNA of the CDR3 is TGCAGCGTTGAGTCAGGGAGCGGCTACGAGCAGTACTTC.